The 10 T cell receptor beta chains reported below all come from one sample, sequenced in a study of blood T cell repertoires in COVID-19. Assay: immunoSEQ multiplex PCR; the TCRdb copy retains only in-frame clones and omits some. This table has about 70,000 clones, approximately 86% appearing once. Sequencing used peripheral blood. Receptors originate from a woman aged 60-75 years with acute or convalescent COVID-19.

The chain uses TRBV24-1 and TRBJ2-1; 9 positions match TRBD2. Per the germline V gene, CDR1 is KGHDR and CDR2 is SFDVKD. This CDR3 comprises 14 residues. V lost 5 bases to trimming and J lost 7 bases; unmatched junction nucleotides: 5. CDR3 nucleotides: TGTGCCACCAGTGCGGCGGGGGGGCATAATGAGCAGTTCTTC. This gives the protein CATSAAGGHNEQFF.

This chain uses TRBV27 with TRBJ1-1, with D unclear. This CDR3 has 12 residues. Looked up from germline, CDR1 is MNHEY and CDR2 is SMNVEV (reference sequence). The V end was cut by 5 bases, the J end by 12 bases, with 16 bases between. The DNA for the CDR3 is TGTGCCAGCAGTCCCAGAGGACTCGGTCCTTTCTTT. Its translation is CASSPRGLGPFF.

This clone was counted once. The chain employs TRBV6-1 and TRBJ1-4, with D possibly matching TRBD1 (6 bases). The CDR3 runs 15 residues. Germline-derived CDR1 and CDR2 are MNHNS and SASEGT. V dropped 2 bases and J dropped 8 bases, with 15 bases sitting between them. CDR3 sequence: CASSEPWEGEEKLFF. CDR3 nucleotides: TGTGCCAGCAGTGAACCCTGGGAGGGGGAAGAAAAACTGTTTTTT.

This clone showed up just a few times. This CDR3 is CASSLFSPGVQYF. The CDR3 nucleotides read TGTGCCAGCAGCCTCTTTTCACCCGGGGTGCAGTACTTC. This sequence joins TRBV28 and TRBJ2-7; D possibly corresponds to TRBD2 (5 bases). Germline values: CDR1 MDHEN, CDR2 SYDVKM. Trimming removed 6 bases from V and 9 bases from J, with 18 bases in between. The CDR3 runs to 13 residues.

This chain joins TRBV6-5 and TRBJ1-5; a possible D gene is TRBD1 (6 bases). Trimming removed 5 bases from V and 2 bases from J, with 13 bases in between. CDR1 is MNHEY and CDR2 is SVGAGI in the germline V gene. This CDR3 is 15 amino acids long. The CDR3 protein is CASSQRGGGNQPQHF. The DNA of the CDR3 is TGTGCCAGCAGTCAACGAGGGGGAGGCAATCAGCCCCAGCATTTT.

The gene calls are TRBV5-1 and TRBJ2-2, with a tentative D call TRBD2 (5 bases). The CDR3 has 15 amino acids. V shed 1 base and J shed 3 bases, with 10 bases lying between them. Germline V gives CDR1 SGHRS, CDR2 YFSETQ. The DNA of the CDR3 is TGCGCCAGCAGCTTGCGGGGTAGGGACACCGGGGAGCTGTTTTTT. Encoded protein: CASSLRGRDTGELFF. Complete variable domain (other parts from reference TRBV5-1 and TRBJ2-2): KAGVTQTPRYLIKTRGQQVTLSCSPISGHRSVSWYQQTPGQGLQFLFEYFSETQRNKGNFPGRFSGRQFSNSRSEMNVSTLELGDSALYLCASSLRGRDTGELFFGEGSRLTVL.

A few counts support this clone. The CDR3 is CASSSPGLASVTQYF. The DNA of the CDR3 is TGTGCCAGCAGCTCTCCGGGACTCGCAAGTGTTACGCAGTATTTT. The genes are TRBV7-2 and TRBJ2-3, with a tentative D call TRBD2 (6 bases). The CDR3 contains 15 residues. Per the germline V gene, CDR1 is SGHTA and CDR2 is FQGNSA. Trimming took 4 bases from V and 8 from J, leaving 19 bases between them. The variable domain in full, with the rest retrieved from reference TRBV7-2 and TRBJ2-3, is GAGVSQSPSNKVTEKGKDVELRCDPISGHTALYWYRQSLGQGLEFLIYFQGNSAPDKSGLPSDRFSAERTGGSVSTLTIQRTQQEDSAVYLCASSSPGLASVTQYFGPGTRLTVL.

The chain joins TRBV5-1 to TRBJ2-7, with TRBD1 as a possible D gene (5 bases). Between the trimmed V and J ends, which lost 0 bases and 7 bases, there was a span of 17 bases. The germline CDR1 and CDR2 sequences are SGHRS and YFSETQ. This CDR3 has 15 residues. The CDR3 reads CASSLDSGAVGEQYF. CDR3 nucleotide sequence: TGCGCCAGCAGCTTGGACAGTGGGGCGGTTGGGGAGCAGTACTTC. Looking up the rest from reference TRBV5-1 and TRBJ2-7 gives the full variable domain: KAGVTQTPRYLIKTRGQQVTLSCSPISGHRSVSWYQQTPGQGLQFLFEYFSETQRNKGNFPGRFSGRQFSNSRSEMNVSTLELGDSALYLCASSLDSGAVGEQYFGPGTRLTVT.

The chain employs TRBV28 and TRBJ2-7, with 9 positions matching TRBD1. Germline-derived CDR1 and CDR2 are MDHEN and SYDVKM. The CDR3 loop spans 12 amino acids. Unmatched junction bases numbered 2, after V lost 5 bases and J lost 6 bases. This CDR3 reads CASSHRGREQYF. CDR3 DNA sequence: TGTGCCAGCAGTCACAGGGGGCGCGAGCAGTACTTC. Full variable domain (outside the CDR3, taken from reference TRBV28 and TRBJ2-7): DVKVTQSSRYLVKRTGEKVFLECVQDMDHENMFWYRQDPGLGLRLIYFSYDVKMKEKGDIPEGYSVSREKKERFSLILESASTNQTSMYLCASSHRGREQYFGPGTRLTVT.

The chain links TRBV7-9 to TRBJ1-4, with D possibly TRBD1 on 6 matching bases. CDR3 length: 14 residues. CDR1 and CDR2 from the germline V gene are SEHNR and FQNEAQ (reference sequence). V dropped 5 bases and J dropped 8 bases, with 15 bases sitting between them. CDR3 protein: CASSLQGLWEKLFF. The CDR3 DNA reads TGTGCCAGCAGCCTACAGGGTCTTTGGGAAAAACTGTTTTTT.